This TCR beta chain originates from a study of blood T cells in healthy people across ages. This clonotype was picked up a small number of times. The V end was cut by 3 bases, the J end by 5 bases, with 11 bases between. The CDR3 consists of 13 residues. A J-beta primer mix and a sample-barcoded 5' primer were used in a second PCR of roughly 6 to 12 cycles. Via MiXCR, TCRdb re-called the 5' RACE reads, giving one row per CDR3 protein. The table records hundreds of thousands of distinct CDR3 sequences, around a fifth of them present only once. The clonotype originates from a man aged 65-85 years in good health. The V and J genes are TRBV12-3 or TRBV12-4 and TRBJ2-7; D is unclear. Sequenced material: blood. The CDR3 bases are TGTGCCAGCAGTTTCGTAACCTCTAACGAGCAGTACTTC. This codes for CASSFVTSNEQYF.